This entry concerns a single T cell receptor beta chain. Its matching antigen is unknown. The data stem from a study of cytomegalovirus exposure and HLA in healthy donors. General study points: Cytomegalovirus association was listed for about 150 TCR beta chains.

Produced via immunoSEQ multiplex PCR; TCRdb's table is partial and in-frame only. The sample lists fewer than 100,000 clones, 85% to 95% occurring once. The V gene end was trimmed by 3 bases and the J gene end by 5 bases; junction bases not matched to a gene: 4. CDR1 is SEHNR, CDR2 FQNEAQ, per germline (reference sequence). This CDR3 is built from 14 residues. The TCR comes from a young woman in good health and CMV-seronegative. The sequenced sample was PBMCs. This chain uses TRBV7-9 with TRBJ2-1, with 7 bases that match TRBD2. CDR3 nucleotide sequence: TGTGCCAGCAGCTTGCGGGACTACCACAATGAGCAGTTCTTC. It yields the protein CASSLRDYHNEQFF.